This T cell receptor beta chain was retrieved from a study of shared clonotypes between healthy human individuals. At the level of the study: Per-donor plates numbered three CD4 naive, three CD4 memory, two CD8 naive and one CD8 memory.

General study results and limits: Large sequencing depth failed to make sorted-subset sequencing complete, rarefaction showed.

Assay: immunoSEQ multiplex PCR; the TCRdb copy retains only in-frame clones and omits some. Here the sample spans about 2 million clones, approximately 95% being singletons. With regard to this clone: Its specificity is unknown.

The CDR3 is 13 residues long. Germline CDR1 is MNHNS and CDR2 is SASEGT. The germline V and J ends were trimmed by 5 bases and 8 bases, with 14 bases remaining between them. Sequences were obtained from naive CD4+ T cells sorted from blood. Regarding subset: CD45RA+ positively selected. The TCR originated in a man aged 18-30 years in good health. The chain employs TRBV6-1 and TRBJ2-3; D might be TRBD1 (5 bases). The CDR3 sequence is CASSSTVVGTQYF. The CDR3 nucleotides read TGTGCCAGCAGTTCGACAGTGGTCGGTACGCAGTATTTT.